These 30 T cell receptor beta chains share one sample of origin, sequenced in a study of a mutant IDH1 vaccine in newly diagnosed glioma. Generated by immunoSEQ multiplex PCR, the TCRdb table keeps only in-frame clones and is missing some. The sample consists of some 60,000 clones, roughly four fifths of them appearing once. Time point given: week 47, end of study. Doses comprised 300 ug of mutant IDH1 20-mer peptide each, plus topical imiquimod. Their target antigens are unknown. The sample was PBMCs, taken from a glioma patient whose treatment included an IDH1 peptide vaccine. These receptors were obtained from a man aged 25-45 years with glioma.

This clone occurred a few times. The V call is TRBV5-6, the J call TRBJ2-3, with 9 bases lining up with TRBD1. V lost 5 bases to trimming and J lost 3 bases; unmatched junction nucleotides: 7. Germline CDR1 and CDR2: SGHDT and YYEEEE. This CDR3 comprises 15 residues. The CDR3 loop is CASRPGTGITDTQYF. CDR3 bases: TGTGCCAGCAGGCCGGGGACAGGGATAACAGATACGCAGTATTTT.

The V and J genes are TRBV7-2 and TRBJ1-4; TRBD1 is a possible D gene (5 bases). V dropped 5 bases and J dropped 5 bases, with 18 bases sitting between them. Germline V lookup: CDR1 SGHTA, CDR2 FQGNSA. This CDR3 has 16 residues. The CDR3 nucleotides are TGTGCCAGCAGCCCTCGGGAGTCGGGGGTAAATGAAAAACTGTTTTTT. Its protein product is CASSPRESGVNEKLFF.

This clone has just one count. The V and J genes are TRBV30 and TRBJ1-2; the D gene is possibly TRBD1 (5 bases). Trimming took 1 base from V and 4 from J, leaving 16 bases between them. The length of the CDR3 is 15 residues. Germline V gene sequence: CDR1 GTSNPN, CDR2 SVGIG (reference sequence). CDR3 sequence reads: CAWSAPGARAYGYTF. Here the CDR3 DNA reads TGTGCCTGGAGTGCACCCGGGGCCAGGGCCTATGGCTACACCTTC.

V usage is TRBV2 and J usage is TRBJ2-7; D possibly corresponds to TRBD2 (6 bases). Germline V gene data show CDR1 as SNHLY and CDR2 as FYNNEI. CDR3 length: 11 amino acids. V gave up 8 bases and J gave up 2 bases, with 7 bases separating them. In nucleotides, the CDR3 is TGTGCCAGCCGGGGGACCTACGAGCAGTACTTC. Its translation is CASRGTYEQYF.

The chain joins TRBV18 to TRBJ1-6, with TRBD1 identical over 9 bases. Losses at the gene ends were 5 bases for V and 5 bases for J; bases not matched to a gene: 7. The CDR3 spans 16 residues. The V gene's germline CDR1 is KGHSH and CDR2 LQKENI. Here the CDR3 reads CASSKDRGLHNSPLHF. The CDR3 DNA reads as TGTGCCAGCTCAAAGGACAGGGGACTACATAATTCACCCCTCCACTTT.

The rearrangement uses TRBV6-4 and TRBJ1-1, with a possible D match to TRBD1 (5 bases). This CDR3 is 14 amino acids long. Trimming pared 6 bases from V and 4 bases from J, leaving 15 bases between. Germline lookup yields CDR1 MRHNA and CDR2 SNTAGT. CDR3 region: CASRSVGVSTEAFF. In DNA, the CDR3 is TGTGCCAGCAGAAGCGTAGGGGTTAGCACTGAAGCTTTCTTT.

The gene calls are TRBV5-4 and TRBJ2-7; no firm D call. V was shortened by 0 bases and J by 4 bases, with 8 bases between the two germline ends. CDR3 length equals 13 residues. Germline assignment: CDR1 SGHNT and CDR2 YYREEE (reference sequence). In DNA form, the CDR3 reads TGTGCCAGCAGCTTGGATGTTGAGTACGAGCAGTACTTC. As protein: CASSLDVEYEQYF.

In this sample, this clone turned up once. This chain's CDR3 is CASSIGAPGQGPYEQYF. CDR3 nucleotide sequence: TGTGCCAGTAGTATAGGGGCTCCGGGGCAGGGCCCCTACGAGCAGTACTTC. The V and J genes are TRBV19 and TRBJ2-7; D may correspond to TRBD1 or TRBD2 (5 bases each). Germline lookup yields CDR1 LNHDA and CDR2 SQIVND (reference sequence). CDR3 length equals 17 residues. V was shortened by 1 base and J by 2 bases, with 18 bases between the two germline ends.

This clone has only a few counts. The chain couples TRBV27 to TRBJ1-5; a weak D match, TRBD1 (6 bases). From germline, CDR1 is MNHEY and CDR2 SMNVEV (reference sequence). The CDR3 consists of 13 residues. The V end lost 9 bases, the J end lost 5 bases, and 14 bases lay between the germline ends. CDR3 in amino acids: CARGRDIYQPQHF. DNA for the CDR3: TGTGCCAGGGGGCGGGACATCTATCAGCCCCAGCATTTT.

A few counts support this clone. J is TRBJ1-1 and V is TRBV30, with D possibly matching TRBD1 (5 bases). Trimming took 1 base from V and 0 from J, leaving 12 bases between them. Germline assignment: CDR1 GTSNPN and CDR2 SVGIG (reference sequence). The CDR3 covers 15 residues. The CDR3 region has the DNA TGTGCCTGGAGTGCCCTAGGGACCTTGAACACTGAAGCTTTCTTT. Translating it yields CAWSALGTLNTEAFF.

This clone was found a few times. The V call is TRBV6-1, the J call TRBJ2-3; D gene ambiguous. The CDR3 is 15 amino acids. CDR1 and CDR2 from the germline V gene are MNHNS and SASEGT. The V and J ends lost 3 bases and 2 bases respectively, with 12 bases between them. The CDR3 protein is CASSDLDRPTDTQYF. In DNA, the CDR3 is TGTGCCAGCAGTGATTTAGACCGGCCCACAGATACGCAGTATTTT.

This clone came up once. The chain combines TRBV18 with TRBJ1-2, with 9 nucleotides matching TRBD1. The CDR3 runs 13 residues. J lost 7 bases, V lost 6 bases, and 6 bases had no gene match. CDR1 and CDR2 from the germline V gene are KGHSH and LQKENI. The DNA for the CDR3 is TGTGCCAGCTCGCATACAGGGGGCGGTGGCTACACCTTC. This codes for CASSHTGGGGYTF.

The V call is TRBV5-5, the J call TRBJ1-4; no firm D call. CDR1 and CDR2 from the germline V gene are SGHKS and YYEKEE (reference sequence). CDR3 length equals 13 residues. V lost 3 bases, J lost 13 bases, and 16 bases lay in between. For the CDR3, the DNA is TGTGCCAGCAGCTCCCGCCTCACAGAGCCACTGTTTTTT. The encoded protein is CASSSRLTEPLFF.

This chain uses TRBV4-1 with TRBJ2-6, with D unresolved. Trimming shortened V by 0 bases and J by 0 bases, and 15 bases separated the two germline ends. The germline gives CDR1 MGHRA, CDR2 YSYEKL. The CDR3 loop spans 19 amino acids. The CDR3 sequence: CASSQDGDSPFSGANVLTF. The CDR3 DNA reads TGCGCCAGCAGCCAAGATGGAGACTCTCCCTTCTCTGGGGCCAACGTCCTGACTTTC.

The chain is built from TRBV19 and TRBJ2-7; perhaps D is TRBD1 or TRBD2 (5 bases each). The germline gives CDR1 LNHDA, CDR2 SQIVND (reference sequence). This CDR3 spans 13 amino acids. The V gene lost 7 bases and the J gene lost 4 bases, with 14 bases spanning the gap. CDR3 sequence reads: CASKDVWGYEQYF. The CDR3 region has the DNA TGTGCCAGTAAAGACGTTTGGGGGTACGAGCAGTACTTC.

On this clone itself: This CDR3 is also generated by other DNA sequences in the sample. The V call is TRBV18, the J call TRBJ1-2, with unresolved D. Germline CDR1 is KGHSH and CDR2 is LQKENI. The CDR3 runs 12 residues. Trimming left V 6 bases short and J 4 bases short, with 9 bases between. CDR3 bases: TGTGCCAGCTCTCCTGACACCTATGGCTACACCTTC. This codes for CASSPDTYGYTF.

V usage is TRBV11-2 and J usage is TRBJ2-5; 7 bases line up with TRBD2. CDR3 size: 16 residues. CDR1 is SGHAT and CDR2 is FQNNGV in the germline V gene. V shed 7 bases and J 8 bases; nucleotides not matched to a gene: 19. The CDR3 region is CASTTQSFGGGRTQYF. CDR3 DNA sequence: TGTGCCAGCACCACCCAATCTTTTGGCGGGGGTAGAACCCAGTACTTC.

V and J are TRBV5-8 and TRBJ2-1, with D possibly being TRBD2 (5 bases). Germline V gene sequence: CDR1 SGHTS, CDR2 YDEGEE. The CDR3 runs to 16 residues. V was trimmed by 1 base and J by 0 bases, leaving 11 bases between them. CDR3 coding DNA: TGTGCCAGCAGCTTGTACAGTACTAGCTCCTACAATGAGCAGTTCTTC. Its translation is CASSLYSTSSYNEQFF.

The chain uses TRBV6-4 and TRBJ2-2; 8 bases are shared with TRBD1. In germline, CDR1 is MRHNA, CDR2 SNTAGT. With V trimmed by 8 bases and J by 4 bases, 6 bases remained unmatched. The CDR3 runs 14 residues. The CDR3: CASSGQGATGELFF. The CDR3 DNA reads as TGTGCCAGCTCAGGACAGGGAGCCACCGGGGAGCTGTTTTTT.

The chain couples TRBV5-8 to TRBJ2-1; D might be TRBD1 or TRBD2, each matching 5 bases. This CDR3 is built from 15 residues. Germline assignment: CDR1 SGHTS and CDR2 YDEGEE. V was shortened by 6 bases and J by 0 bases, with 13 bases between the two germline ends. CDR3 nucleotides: TGTGCCAGCACCCCAGGGACGGTCTCCTACAATGAGCAGTTCTTC. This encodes CASTPGTVSYNEQFF. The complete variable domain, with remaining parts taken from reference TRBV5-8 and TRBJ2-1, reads EAGVTQSPTHLIKTRGQQATLRCSPISGHTSVYWYQQALGLGLQFLLWYDEGEERNRGNFPPRFSGRQFPNYSSELNVNALELEDSALYLCASTPGTVSYNEQFFGPGTRLTVL.

CDR3 protein: CASSSQLAGTDTQYF. DNA for the CDR3: TGCGCCAGCAGCTCCCAACTAGCGGGCACAGATACGCAGTATTTT. The chain is built from TRBV5-1 and TRBJ2-3; 8 positions match TRBD2. The length of the CDR3 is 15 residues. The germline CDR1 and CDR2 sequences are SGHRS and YFSETQ. The trim removed 3 bases at V and 1 base at J, leaving 4 bases unmatched.

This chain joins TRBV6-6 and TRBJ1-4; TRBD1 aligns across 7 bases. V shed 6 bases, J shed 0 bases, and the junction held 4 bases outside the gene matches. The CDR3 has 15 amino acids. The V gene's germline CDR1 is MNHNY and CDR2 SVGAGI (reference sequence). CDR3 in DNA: TGTGCCAGCAGCGATCAGGGGGCAACTAATGAAAAACTGTTTTTT. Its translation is CASSDQGATNEKLFF.

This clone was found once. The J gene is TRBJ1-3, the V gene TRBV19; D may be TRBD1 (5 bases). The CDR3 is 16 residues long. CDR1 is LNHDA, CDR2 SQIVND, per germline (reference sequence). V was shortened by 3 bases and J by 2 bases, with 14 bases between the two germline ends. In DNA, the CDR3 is TGTGCCAGTAGTATTCCCCCAGGGCACCCTGGAAACACCATATATTTT. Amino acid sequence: CASSIPPGHPGNTIYF.

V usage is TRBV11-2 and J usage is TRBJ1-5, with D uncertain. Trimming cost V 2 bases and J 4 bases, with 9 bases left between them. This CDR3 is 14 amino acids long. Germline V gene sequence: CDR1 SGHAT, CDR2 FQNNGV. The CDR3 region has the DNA TGTGCCAGCAGCTTAACGAACAAAAATCAGCCCCAGCATTTT. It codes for CASSLTNKNQPQHF.

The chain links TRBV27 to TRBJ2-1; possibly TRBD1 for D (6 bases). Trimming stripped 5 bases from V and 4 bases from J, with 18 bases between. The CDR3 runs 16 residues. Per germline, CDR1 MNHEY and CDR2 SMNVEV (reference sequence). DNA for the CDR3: TGTGCCAGCAGTGCCCCGCAGGGGAGACGATACAATGAGCAGTTCTTC. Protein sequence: CASSAPQGRRYNEQFF.

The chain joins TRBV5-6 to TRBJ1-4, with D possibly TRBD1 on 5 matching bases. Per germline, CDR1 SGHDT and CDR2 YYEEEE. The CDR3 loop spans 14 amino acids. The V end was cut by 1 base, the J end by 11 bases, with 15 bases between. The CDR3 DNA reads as TGTGCCAGCAGCTTGAGGGACGGGAATGGGAAACTGTTTTTT. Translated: CASSLRDGNGKLFF.

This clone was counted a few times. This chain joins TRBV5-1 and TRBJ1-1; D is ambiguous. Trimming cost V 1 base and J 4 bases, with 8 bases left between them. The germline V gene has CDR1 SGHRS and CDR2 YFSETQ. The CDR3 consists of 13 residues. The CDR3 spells CASSLMGFTEAFF. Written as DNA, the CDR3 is TGCGCCAGCAGCTTGATGGGCTTCACTGAAGCTTTCTTT.

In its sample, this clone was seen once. The CDR3 here is CSVRGAYEQYF. CDR3 DNA sequence: TGCAGCGTTCGCGGAGCCTACGAGCAGTACTTC. The chain joins TRBV29-1 to TRBJ2-7; unclear D gene. This CDR3 spans 11 amino acids. Between the trimmed V and J ends, which lost 5 bases and 2 bases, there was a span of 7 bases. Germline-derived CDR1 and CDR2 are SQVTM and ANQGSEA.

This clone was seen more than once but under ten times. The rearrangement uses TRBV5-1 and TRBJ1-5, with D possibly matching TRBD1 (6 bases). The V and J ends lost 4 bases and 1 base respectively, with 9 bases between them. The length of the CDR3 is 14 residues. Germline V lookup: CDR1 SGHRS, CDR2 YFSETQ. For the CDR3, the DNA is TGCGCCAGCAGCCCCGGGACAAGCAATCAGCCCCAGCATTTT. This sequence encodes CASSPGTSNQPQHF.

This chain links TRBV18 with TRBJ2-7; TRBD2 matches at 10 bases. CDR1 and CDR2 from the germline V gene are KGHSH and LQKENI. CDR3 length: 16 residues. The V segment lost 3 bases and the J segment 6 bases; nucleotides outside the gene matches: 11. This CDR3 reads CASSPSGGQKDGEQYF. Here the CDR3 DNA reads TGTGCCAGCTCACCTAGCGGGGGGCAAAAGGATGGCGAGCAGTACTTC.